This T cell receptor beta chain was recorded in a study of blood T cell repertoires in COVID-19. Study as a whole: Sample material is recorded as cDNA or gDNA derived from T cells, B-cell-depleted T cells, or PBMCs.

Authors' analysis steps: Nucleated cell number was recorded as an estimate derived from reference gene primer amplification. Here immunoSEQ multiplex PCR was the method, and the copy in TCRdb shows in-frame clones only, minus some. V, J and clone size are those of that table, while D and trimming were read from the DNA. The sample contains some 300,000 clones, nearly 90% of which appear only once. This sequence originates from a woman aged 45-65 years who had been exposed to COVID-19. Sequences were obtained from PBMCs or T cells enriched from blood (not recorded which).

The CDR3 spells CASSPHRGTSNEKLFF. In DNA, the CDR3 is TGCGCCAGCAGTCCTCACAGGGGGACATCTAATGAAAAACTGTTTTTT. The V call is TRBV23-1, the J call TRBJ1-4; the match to TRBD1 covers 8 bases. TRBV23-1 has ORF status, its function being uncertain. Trimming removed 4 bases from V and 3 bases from J; junction bases left unmatched: 7. The CDR3 totals 16 residues.